One and the same sample provided the 16 T cell receptor beta chains below, sequenced in a study of shared clonotypes between healthy human individuals. The method was immunoSEQ multiplex PCR; TCRdb's version includes in-frame clones alone and lacks a portion of them. In the table there are about 92,000 clones, over 60% of which are singletons. Sequenced sample: memory CD8+ T cells sorted from blood. Documented subset: CD45RO+ cells pooled with CCR7-negative TemRA cells. The receptor set was obtained from a man aged 30 to 39 in good health.

The chain is built from TRBV5-1 and TRBJ2-5; D perhaps matches TRBD1 (6 bases). Per germline, CDR1 SGHRS and CDR2 YFSETQ. The CDR3 sequence is 16 residues long. Trimming stripped 0 bases from V and 6 bases from J, with 18 bases between. The CDR3 reads CASSLDREGVKQTQYF. The CDR3 coding sequence is TGCGCCAGCAGCTTGGACAGGGAAGGGGTAAAACAGACCCAGTACTTC. Looking up the rest from reference TRBV5-1 and TRBJ2-5 gives the full variable domain: KAGVTQTPRYLIKTRGQQVTLSCSPISGHRSVSWYQQTPGQGLQFLFEYFSETQRNKGNFPGRFSGRQFSNSRSEMNVSTLELGDSALYLCASSLDREGVKQTQYFGPGTRLLVL.

V and J are TRBV5-3 and TRBJ2-3; the D is unclear. TRBV5-3 is an open reading frame, and its role is uncertain. The CDR3 is 12 residues long. Trimming shortened V by 8 bases and J by 14 bases, and 21 bases separated the two germline ends. The CDR3 region has the DNA TGTGCCAGCAGCCCCACCCCCCCACAGTGGTATTTT. Amino acid sequence: CASSPTPPQWYF.

The J gene is TRBJ2-7, the V gene TRBV7-9; D possibly corresponds to TRBD2 (5 bases). In germline, CDR1 is SEHNR, CDR2 FQNEAQ (reference sequence). Trimming pared 5 bases from V and 4 bases from J, leaving 15 bases between. This CDR3 has 14 amino acids. The CDR3 coding sequence is TGTGCCAGCAGCCACAAGGACTTACCGTACGAGCAGTACTTC. Its protein product is CASSHKDLPYEQYF.

This rearrangement joins TRBV5-4 to TRBJ2-7, with D hard to call. The V and J ends lost 2 bases and 3 bases respectively, with 12 bases between them. The CDR3 is 14 amino acids. In germline, CDR1 is SGHNT, CDR2 YYREEE (reference sequence). CDR3 DNA sequence: TGTGCCAGCAGCTTACCCACAAAGAGCTACGAGCAGTACTTC. The encoded protein is CASSLPTKSYEQYF.

The gene calls are TRBV7-2 and TRBJ2-5, with 10 bases fitting TRBD2. Germline V CDR1 and CDR2: SGHTA, FQGNSA. The CDR3 is 14 residues long. V trimming: 7 bases; J trimming: 4 bases; junction bases outside the gene matches: 6. CDR3 sequence reads: CASKAGGPSETQYF. In DNA, the CDR3 is TGTGCCAGCAAAGCGGGAGGGCCCTCAGAGACCCAGTACTTC.

In its sample, this clone was seen many times. The chain joins TRBV5-1 to TRBJ2-1, with a possible D match to TRBD2 (6 bases). V dropped 4 bases and J dropped 2 bases, with 19 bases sitting between them. Germline values: CDR1 SGHRS, CDR2 YFSETQ. The CDR3 has 17 amino acids. This chain's CDR3 is CASSAPGGSSTYNEQFF. CDR3 in DNA: TGCGCCAGCAGCGCGCCCGGAGGGAGTTCCACCTACAATGAGCAGTTCTTC.

This chain uses TRBV28 with TRBJ1-1, with D possibly being TRBD1 (6 bases). Trimming took 6 bases from V and 0 from J, leaving 14 bases between them. CDR1 is MDHEN, CDR2 SYDVKM, per germline. The CDR3 has 15 residues. CDR3 DNA: TGTGCCAGCAGAGCTGCCGGGACACTGAACACTGAAGCTTTCTTT. Protein: CASRAAGTLNTEAFF.

This chain joins TRBV9 and TRBJ1-1, with D possibly being TRBD1 (6 bases). Germline lookup yields CDR1 SGDLS and CDR2 YYNGEE. Trimming cost V 3 bases and J 6 bases, with 15 bases left between them. The CDR3 spans 14 residues. CDR3 residues: CASSAIQGTSEAFF. The CDR3, as DNA: TGTGCCAGCAGCGCGATACAGGGAACGTCTGAAGCTTTCTTT.

V is TRBV14 and J is TRBJ1-2; D not certain. In germline, CDR1 is SGHDN, CDR2 FVKESK. The CDR3 has 16 amino acids. Trimming pared 1 base from V and 3 bases from J, leaving 15 bases between. CDR3 loop: CASSQGTAREYYGYTF. CDR3 in DNA: TGTGCCAGCAGCCAAGGGACGGCACGGGAATACTATGGCTACACCTTC.

The sample holds many counts of this clone. V gene TRBV11-2 combines with J gene TRBJ2-7; D gene uncertain. The ends were cut back, 8 bases at V and 2 bases at J, with 7 bases in the middle. The CDR3 is made up of 11 amino acids. CDR1 is SGHAT and CDR2 is FQNNGV in the germline V gene. The CDR3 sequence: CASSAPYEQYF. The CDR3 nucleotides read TGTGCCAGCTCAGCCCCCTACGAGCAGTACTTC.

The chain uses TRBV5-1 and TRBJ2-7, with D perhaps matching TRBD1 (5 bases). Germline-derived CDR1 and CDR2 are SGHRS and YFSETQ. V was pared by 8 bases and J by 6 bases, with 15 bases between. The CDR3 is made up of 12 amino acids. DNA of the CDR3: TGCGCCAGTTCGGACACTTTTCCCGAGCAGTACTTC. Amino acid sequence: CASSDTFPEQYF.

This clone was recorded at least ten times. The J gene is TRBJ2-1, the V gene TRBV15, with 8 bases that match TRBD2. After removal of 2 bases from V and 0 bases from J, the junction contained 15 bases not matched to a gene. Germline lookup yields CDR1 LNHNV and CDR2 YYDKDF (reference sequence). This CDR3 comprises 20 residues. The chain's CDR3 is CATSRPWNSGVSSSYNEQFF. The CDR3 DNA follows: TGTGCCACCAGCAGACCGTGGAATAGCGGGGTATCAAGCTCCTACAATGAGCAGTTCTTC.

This clone was counted once. The chain joins TRBV28 to TRBJ1-5; 12 bases are shared with TRBD1. CDR3 length: 21 residues. Germline CDR1 reads MDHEN; CDR2 reads SYDVKM. The V gene end was trimmed by 4 bases and the J gene end by 7 bases; junction bases not matched to a gene: 23. The CDR3 DNA reads TGTGCCAGCAGTTCCCTGGCGCCAACCGGGACAGGGGGCCGGGCAGGGCAGCCCCAGCATTTT. It codes for CASSSLAPTGTGGRAGQPQHF.

This chain uses TRBV5-1 with TRBJ2-4; TRBD1 matches at 7 bases. The CDR3 is 13 amino acids. Germline trimming cut 1 base from V and 7 bases from J; bases unmatched to any gene: 2. Germline CDR1 and CDR2: SGHRS and YFSETQ. Written as DNA, the CDR3 is TGCGCCAGCAGCTTGACAGGGGAGAACATTCAGTACTTC. As protein: CASSLTGENIQYF.

The rearrangement joins TRBV29-1 to TRBJ2-7, with 16 bases that match TRBD2. The V segment lost 6 bases and the J segment 4 bases; nucleotides outside the gene matches: 6. Germline values: CDR1 SQVTM, CDR2 ANQGSEA. The CDR3 length is 15 residues. CDR3 DNA: TGCAGCGTAGGGACTAGCGGGAGGGCCATTTACGAGCAGTACTTC. Translation: CSVGTSGRAIYEQYF.

This rearrangement joins TRBV14 to TRBJ1-2, with D maybe TRBD1 (6 bases). The CDR3 is 13 amino acids. Trimming pared 6 bases from V and 5 bases from J, leaving 13 bases between. Germline V gene lookup returns CDR1 SGHDN and CDR2 FVKESK. As DNA, the CDR3 is TGTGCCAGCAGTCCCGGGACAAATTATGGCTACACCTTC. It translates to CASSPGTNYGYTF.